This TCR beta chain comes out of a study of T cell changes during pregnancy in multiple sclerosis. Per the germline V gene, CDR1 is SNHLY and CDR2 is FYNNEI. CDR3 length equals 13 residues. Trimming shortened V by 7 bases and J by 3 bases, and 10 bases separated the two germline ends. Measured with immunoSEQ multiplex PCR; TCRdb has only the in-frame clones, and not every one. The table records 60,000 or so clones, about 91% of them present only once. This sequence was found in a female donor with multiple sclerosis, enrolled in a pregnancy study. The chain combines TRBV2 with TRBJ2-1; D is unresolved. The sample in question was peripheral blood, obtained before pregnancy. The CDR3 DNA follows: TGTGCCAGCAACGTCGCCTACTACAATGAGCAGTTCTTC. Translated: CASNVAYYNEQFF.